This passage covers 21 T cell receptor beta chains from one sample sequenced in a study of blood T cells in healthy people across ages. A second PCR, run for about 6 to 11 cycles, used a sample-barcoded 5' primer plus a J-beta primer mix. TCRdb processed the 5' RACE reads anew with MiXCR; each CDR3 protein has one entry. The sample carries 1.8 million or so distinct CDR3 sequences, approximately 40% recorded once. The sample consisted of blood. The origin of the receptors is a human donor in good health.

The chain has TRBV29-1 and TRBJ1-1; D is perhaps TRBD1 (6 bases). The CDR3 loop spans 14 amino acids. V was trimmed by 6 bases and J by 1 base, leaving 15 bases between them. The germline CDR1 and CDR2 sequences are SQVTM and ANQGSEA. In nucleotides, the CDR3 is TGCAGCGTACCAACGGGGGGCCCGAACACTGAAGCTTTCTTT. This codes for CSVPTGGPNTEAFF.

The chain uses TRBV6-1 and TRBJ1-5, with D hard to call. CDR1 MNHNS and CDR2 SASEGT come from the germline V gene. The CDR3 runs 14 residues. Trimming removed 7 bases from V and 4 bases from J, with 14 bases in between. The CDR3 DNA sequence: TGTGCCAGCACTATCAATGGGAGGAATCAGCCCCAGCATTTT. Translating it yields CASTINGRNQPQHF.

The chain links TRBV6-2 or TRBV6-3 to TRBJ2-3, with D perhaps TRBD2 (5 bases). Trimming removed 6 bases from V and 4 bases from J, with 14 bases in between. Germline loops: CDR1 MNHEY, CDR2 SVGEGT. The CDR3 extends over 14 amino acids. This chain's CDR3 is CASSLLVPADTQYF. The CDR3 DNA follows: TGTGCCAGCAGCCTACTAGTCCCCGCAGATACGCAGTATTTT.

This clonotype has more than one count but fewer than ten. The chain carries TRBV4-1 and TRBJ2-5; D is uncertain. This CDR3 is 16 amino acids long. Germline V gene data show CDR1 as MGHRA and CDR2 as YSYEKL. The ends were cut back, 0 bases at V and 2 bases at J, with 13 bases in the middle. The CDR3, as DNA: TGCGCCAGCAGCCAAGATGAGGTAGCACTTCAAGAGACCCAGTACTTC. Amino acid sequence: CASSQDEVALQETQYF.

The rearrangement uses TRBV4-3 and TRBJ2-1; D possibly corresponds to TRBD1 (6 bases). CDR3 length equals 15 residues. Germline assignment: CDR1 LGHNA and CDR2 YSLEER. V was pared by 3 bases and J by 4 bases, with 13 bases between. CDR3 region: CASSQRQVSYNEQFF. The CDR3 nucleotides read TGCGCCAGCAGCCAGCGACAGGTCTCTTACAATGAGCAGTTCTTC.

This clonotype appeared a few times. The chain combines TRBV20-1 with TRBJ2-3; 11 positions agree with TRBD2. CDR1 is DFQATT and CDR2 is SNEGSKA in the germline V gene (reference sequence). The ends lost 5 bases at V and 1 base at J; junction bases unmatched: 8. The CDR3 has 16 amino acids. The CDR3, as DNA: TGCAGTGCTCGCCCACTACTAGCGGGGGGCACAGATACGCAGTATTTT. Its protein product is CSARPLLAGGTDTQYF.

Many counts were recorded for this clonotype. This chain connects TRBV4-3 to TRBJ2-7, with 11 bases aligning to TRBD1. The trim removed 2 bases at V and 4 bases at J, leaving 10 bases unmatched. In germline, CDR1 is LGHNA, CDR2 YSLEER. CDR3 size: 17 residues. The CDR3 region is CASSQKYGDRGAYEQYF. The CDR3 nucleotides read TGCGCCAGCAGCCAAAAGTATGGGGACAGGGGGGCTTACGAGCAGTACTTC.

Notes on this clonotype: This may be a read error, as it is one base from a much larger clone. The gene calls are TRBV20-1 and TRBJ1-4; tentatively, D is TRBD1 (5 bases). Germline CDR1 is DFQATT and CDR2 is SNEGSKA (reference sequence). The CDR3 extends over 14 amino acids. The V end was cut by 3 bases, the J end by 11 bases, with 19 bases between. The CDR3 spells CSASPTPGRDKLFF. As DNA, the CDR3 is TGCAGTGCTAGTCCCACGCCTGGCAGGGACAAACTGTTTTTT.

This clonotype was counted between two and nine times. The V gene is TRBV5-1, the J gene TRBJ2-4, with 8 bases aligning to TRBD1. V lost 1 base and J lost 9; bases outside the gene matches: 3. Germline CDR1 is SGHRS and CDR2 is YFSETQ. The CDR3 runs to 13 residues. The CDR3: CASSLKQGGIQYF. Here the CDR3 DNA reads TGCGCCAGCAGCTTGAAACAGGGGGGCATTCAGTACTTC. The full variable domain, rest sourced from reference TRBV5-1 and TRBJ2-4, is KAGVTQTPRYLIKTRGQQVTLSCSPISGHRSVSWYQQTPGQGLQFLFEYFSETQRNKGNFPGRFSGRQFSNSRSEMNVSTLELGDSALYLCASSLKQGGIQYFGAGTRLSVL.

This clonotype was seen ten or more times. The chain is built from TRBV28 and TRBJ2-7; D perhaps matches TRBD1 (6 bases). Germline loops: CDR1 MDHEN, CDR2 SYDVKM. This CDR3 contains 15 residues. The CDR3 reads CALTRSNTGSYEQYF. The CDR3 DNA reads as TGTGCGCTGACTCGCAGCAATACAGGGTCCTACGAGCAGTACTTC. Based on the CDR3 plus reference TRBV28 and TRBJ2-7, the full variable domain is DVKVTQSSRYLVKRTGEKVFLECVQDMDHENMFWYRQDPGLGLRLIYFSYDVKMKEKGDIPEGYSVSREKKERFSLILESASTNQTSMYLCALTRSNTGSYEQYFGPGTRLTVT.

The rearrangement links TRBV7-2 to TRBJ2-3; 10 bases are a match to TRBD2. The germline V gene encodes CDR1 SGHTA and CDR2 FQGNSA. This CDR3 region has 17 residues. Losses at the gene ends were 1 base for V and 3 bases for J; bases not matched to a gene: 7. CDR3 region: CASSLGQRGGRTDTQYF. Here the CDR3 DNA reads TGTGCCAGCAGCTTAGGGCAGCGGGGGGGTAGAACAGATACGCAGTATTTT.

The J gene is TRBJ1-1, the V gene TRBV7-8, with TRBD1 as a possible D gene (6 bases). CDR3 length: 16 amino acids. CDR1 is SGHVS, CDR2 FQNEAQ, per germline. V lost 3 bases and J 0 bases, leaving 14 bases between the germline ends. The CDR3 DNA sequence: TGTGCCAGCAGCTTTGGCAGGGGAGGGATGAACACTGAAGCTTTCTTT. Its translation: CASSFGRGGMNTEAFF.

CDR3 in amino acids: CASSSSPPGTSVETQYF. The CDR3 region has the DNA TGTGCCAGCAGCTCATCCCCCCCCGGGACTAGCGTAGAGACCCAGTACTTC. The rearrangement uses TRBV6-6 and TRBJ2-5; 10 bases agree with TRBD2. With 6 bases clipped from V and 4 bases from J, the junction kept 14 bases outside the gene matches. Looked up from germline, CDR1 is MNHNY and CDR2 is SVGAGI (reference sequence). CDR3 length: 17 amino acids.

The chain carries TRBV12-3 or TRBV12-4 and TRBJ1-2, with D perhaps matching TRBD1 (6 bases). Trimming pared 5 bases from V and 8 bases from J, leaving 18 bases between. This CDR3 is 14 amino acids long. In nucleotides, the CDR3 is TGTGCCAGCAGTCCACAGGGAGCTGCGGGGGGCTACACCTTC. It codes for CASSPQGAAGGYTF.

The rearrangement uses TRBV10-3 and TRBJ2-3, with 8 nucleotides matching TRBD1. The CDR3 is made up of 17 amino acids. The V gene's germline CDR1 is ENHRY and CDR2 SYGVKD. V dropped 4 bases and J dropped 2; count of bases not matched to a gene: 11. CDR3 protein: CAISAPGQGASTDTQYF. CDR3 coding DNA: TGTGCCATCAGTGCCCCTGGTCAGGGGGCATCCACAGATACGCAGTATTTT.

J is TRBJ2-4 and V is TRBV29-1; maybe TRBD2 (6 bases). In germline, CDR1 is SQVTM, CDR2 ANQGSEA. The CDR3 is 14 amino acids. Trimming took off 0 bases at V and 1 base at J, with 7 bases between the two ends. CDR3 bases: TGCAGCGTTGAAGATGGAGGGGCCAAAAACATTCAGTACTTC. Protein sequence: CSVEDGGAKNIQYF.

As to this clonotype: This could be a read error, since a much larger clone is one nucleotide away. The rearrangement uses TRBV28 and TRBJ2-7; 8 bases are a match to TRBD2. The tail of the sequence fits TRBJ2-4 better, so the J call may be wrong. Per the germline V gene, CDR1 is MDHEN and CDR2 is SYDVKM. This CDR3 contains 16 residues. The CDR3 spells CASSPPGLVGGDIQYF. The CDR3 coding sequence is TGTGCCAGCAGTCCCCCGGGACTAGTAGGAGGTGACATTCAGTACTTC.

J is TRBJ1-2 and V is TRBV7-9; 9 nucleotides align to TRBD1. Per the germline V gene, CDR1 is SEHNR and CDR2 is FQNEAQ (reference sequence). The CDR3 loop spans 15 amino acids. V lost 5 bases to trimming and J lost 6 bases; unmatched junction nucleotides: 10. The CDR3 reads CASSQGTGIVDGYTF. The CDR3 DNA reads TGTGCCAGCAGCCAAGGGACAGGGATTGTTGATGGCTACACCTTC.

A few counts support this clonotype. This chain joins TRBV6-1 and TRBJ1-1, with 7 bases lining up with TRBD1. The trim removed 7 bases at V and 4 bases at J, leaving 9 bases unmatched. The CDR3 extends over 14 amino acids. CDR1 is MNHNS and CDR2 is SASEGT in the germline V gene. CDR3: CASTTGRSSTEAFF. CDR3 DNA sequence: TGTGCCAGCACGACAGGGCGGTCTAGCACTGAAGCTTTCTTT.

This clonotype came up a few times. An end of the junction differs from the germline gene, which may be a read error. The chain joins TRBV6-2 or TRBV6-3 to TRBJ2-1; no clear D. This CDR3 contains 14 residues. Per germline, CDR1 MNHEY and CDR2 SVGEGT. The CDR3 DNA reads TGTGCCAGCAGCCCACGTCGCCTCCACAATGGGCAGTTCTTC. Translating it yields CASSPRRLHNGQFF.

This clonotype showed up just a few times. In nucleotides, the CDR3 is TGTGCCAGCAGTGCAGGGAGCAGCTCCAGAACATATGGCTACACCTTC. It codes for CASSAGSSSRTYGYTF. The rearrangement links TRBV25-1 to TRBJ1-2; D perhaps matches TRBD1 (5 bases). Germline-derived CDR1 and CDR2 are MGHDK and SYGVNS. V was clipped by 4 bases and J by 5 bases, with 20 bases between them. This CDR3 has 16 residues.